Included here is one T cell receptor (beta chain) sequence, with context. Its specificity is unknown. With 60 Vbeta and 13 Jbeta primers, the PCR was carried out. Using immunoSEQ multiplex PCR, the repertoire was profiled, and TCRdb retains in-frame clones only, with some absent. The sample has some 150,000 clones, around 80% seen once. With 0 bases removed from V and 0 bases from J, the gap between germline ends came to 11 bases. Germline CDR1 reads GTSNPN; CDR2 reads SVGIG (reference sequence). This CDR3 region has 15 residues. The sample comes from a study of cytomegalovirus exposure and HLA in healthy donors. Study overall: Sequencing of about 179 million T cells in an earlier analysis found 95 million to 120 million unique TCR beta sequences.

Findings and limits, study-wide: Per a later analysis, 18,000 or so TCR beta sequences showed association with HLA alleles at 0.05 false discovery rate. According to reports, the classifier identified cytomegalovirus status with high specificity and sensitivity. In vitro assays verified that a few CMV-associated chains recognized CMV antigens specifically.

Sequenced: PBMCs. The TCR originated in a boy younger than 10 in good health and CMV-seronegative. V usage is TRBV30 and J usage is TRBJ1-1, with a weak D call TRBD1 (5 bases). Written as DNA, the CDR3 is TGTGCCTGGAGTGTAGGGGCGCTTATGAACACTGAAGCTTTCTTT. This gives the protein CAWSVGALMNTEAFF.